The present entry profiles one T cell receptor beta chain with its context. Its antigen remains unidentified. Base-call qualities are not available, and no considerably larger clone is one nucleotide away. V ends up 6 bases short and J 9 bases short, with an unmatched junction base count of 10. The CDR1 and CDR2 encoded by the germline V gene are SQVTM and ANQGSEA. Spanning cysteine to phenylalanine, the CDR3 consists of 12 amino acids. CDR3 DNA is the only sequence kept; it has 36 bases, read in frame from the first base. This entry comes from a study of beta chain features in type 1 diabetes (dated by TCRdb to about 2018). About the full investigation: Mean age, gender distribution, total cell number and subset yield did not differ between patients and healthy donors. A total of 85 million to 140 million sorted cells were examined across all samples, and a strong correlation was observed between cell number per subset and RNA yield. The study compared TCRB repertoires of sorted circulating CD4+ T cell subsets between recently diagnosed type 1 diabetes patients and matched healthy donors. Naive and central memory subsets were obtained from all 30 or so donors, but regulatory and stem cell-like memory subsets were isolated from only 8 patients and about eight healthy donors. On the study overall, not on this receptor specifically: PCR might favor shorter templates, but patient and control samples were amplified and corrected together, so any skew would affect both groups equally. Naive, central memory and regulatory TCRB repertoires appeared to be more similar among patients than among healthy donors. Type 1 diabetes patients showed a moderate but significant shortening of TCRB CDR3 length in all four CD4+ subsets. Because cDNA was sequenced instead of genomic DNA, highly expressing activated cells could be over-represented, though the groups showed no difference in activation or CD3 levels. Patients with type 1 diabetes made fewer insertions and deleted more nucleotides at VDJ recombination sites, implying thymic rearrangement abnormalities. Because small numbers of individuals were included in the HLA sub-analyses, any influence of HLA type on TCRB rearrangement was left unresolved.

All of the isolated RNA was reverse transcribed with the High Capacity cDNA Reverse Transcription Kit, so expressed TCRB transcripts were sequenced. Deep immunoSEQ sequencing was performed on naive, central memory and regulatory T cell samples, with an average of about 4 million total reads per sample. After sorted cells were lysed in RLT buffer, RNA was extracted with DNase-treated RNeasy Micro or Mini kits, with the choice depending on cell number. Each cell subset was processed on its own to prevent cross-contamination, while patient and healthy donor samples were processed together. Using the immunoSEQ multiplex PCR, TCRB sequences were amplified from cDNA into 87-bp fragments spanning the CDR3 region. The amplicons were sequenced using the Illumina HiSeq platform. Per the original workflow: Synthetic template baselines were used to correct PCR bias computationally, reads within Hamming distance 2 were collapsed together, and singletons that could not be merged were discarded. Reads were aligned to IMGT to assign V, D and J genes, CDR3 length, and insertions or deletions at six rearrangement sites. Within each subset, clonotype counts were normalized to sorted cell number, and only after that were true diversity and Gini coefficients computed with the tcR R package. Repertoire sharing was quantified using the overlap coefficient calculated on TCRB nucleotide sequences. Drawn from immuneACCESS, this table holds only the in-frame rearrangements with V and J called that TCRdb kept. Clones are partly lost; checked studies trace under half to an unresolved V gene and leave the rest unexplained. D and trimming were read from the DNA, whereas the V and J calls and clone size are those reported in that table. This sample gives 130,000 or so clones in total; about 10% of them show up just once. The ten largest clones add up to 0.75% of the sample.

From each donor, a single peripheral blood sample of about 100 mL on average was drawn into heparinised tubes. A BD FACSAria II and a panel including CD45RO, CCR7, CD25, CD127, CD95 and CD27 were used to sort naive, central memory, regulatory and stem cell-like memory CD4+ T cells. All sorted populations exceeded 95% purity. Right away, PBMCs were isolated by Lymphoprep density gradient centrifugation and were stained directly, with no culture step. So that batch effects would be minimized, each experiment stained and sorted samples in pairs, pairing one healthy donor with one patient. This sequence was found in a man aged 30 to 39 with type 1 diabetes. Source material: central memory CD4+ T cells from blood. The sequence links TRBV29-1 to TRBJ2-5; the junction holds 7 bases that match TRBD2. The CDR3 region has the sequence CSVAAGERAQYF. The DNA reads TGCAGCGTAGCCGCGGGGGAGCGCGCCCAGTACTTC.